What follows describes a single TCR beta chain. Germline loops: CDR1 ENHRY, CDR2 SYGVKD. This CDR3 spans 15 amino acids. Trimming took off 2 bases at V and 2 bases at J, with 12 bases between the two ends. This sample is drawn from a study of T cells after yellow fever vaccination. Study at large: Those fractions that held only low numbers of cells were prepared using the SMART-Seq v4 Ultra Low Input RNA kit.

TCRdb reanalysed the 5' RACE reads using MiXCR and keeps one entry per CDR3 protein. The repertoire includes approximately 550,000 distinct CDR3 sequences, roughly 19% of them detected once, and over 11% sits in the top ten. This rearrangement joins TRBV10-3 to TRBJ2-5, with D possibly TRBD1 on 6 matching bases. The specimen was PBMCs, collected 15 days after the yellow fever booster vaccination. The sequence derives from a man under 40 who received the YFV17D yellow fever vaccine. This CDR3 reads CAISETRGIQETQYF. The CDR3 DNA is TGTGCCATCAGTGAGACGAGGGGGATACAAGAGACCCAGTACTTC.